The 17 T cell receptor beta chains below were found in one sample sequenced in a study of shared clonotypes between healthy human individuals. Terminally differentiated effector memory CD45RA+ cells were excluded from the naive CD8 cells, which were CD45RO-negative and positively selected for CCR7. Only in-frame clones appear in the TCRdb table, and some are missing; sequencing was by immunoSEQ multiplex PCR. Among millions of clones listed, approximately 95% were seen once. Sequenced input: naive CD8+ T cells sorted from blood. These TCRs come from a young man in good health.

The CDR3 sequence: CASSFSPEDSPLHF. The CDR3 DNA reads as TGTGCCAGCAGCTTCAGCCCAGAAGATTCACCCCTCCACTTT. The chain carries TRBV5-5 and TRBJ1-6; D is ambiguous. Trimming took 2 bases from V and 8 from J, leaving 11 bases between them. The CDR3 runs to 14 residues. Germline V gives CDR1 SGHKS, CDR2 YYEKEE (reference sequence).

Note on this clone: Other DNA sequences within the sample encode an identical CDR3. The CDR3 sequence: CASSTLNQPQHF. Here the CDR3 DNA reads TGTGCCAGTAGTACCCTTAATCAGCCCCAGCATTTT. This chain uses TRBV19 with TRBJ1-5, with D unclear. The CDR3 extends over 12 amino acids. V was pared by 4 bases and J by 4 bases, with 5 bases between. Germline V lookup: CDR1 LNHDA, CDR2 SQIVND (reference sequence).

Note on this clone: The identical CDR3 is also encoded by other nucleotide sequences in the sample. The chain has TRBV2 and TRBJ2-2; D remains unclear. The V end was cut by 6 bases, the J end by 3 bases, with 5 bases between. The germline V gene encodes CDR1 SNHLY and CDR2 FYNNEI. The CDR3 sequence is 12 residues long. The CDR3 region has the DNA TGTGCCAGCAGCGGCGACACCGGGGAGCTGTTTTTT. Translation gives CASSGDTGELFF.

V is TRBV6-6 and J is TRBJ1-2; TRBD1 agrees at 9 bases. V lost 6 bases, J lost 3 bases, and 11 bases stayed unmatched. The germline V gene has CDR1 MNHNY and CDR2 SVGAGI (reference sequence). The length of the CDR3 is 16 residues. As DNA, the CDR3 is TGTGCCAGCAGCTCGCAGGACAGGGGCGCTTACTATGGCTACACCTTC. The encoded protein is CASSSQDRGAYYGYTF.

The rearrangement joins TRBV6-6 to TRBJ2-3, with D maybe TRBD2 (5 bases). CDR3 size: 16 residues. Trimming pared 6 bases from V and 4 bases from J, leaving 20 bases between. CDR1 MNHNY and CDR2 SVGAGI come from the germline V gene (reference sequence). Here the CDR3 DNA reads TGTGCCAGCAGCACCCTAGAGACTGACGGGGCAGATACGCAGTATTTT. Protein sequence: CASSTLETDGADTQYF.

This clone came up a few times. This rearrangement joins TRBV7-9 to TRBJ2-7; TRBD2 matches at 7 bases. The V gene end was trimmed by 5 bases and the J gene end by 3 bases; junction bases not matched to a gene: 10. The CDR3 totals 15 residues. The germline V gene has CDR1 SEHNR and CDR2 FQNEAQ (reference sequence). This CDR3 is CASSSPGGSIYEQYF. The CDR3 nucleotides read TGTGCCAGCAGCAGCCCTGGCGGGAGTATCTACGAGCAGTACTTC.

The DNA for the CDR3 is TGTGCCAGCAGCGCCGAGGGGGGTTACTCTGAAGCTTTCTTT. Residues: CASSAEGGYSEAFF. The J gene is TRBJ1-1, the V gene TRBV11-1; TRBD1 is a possible D gene (6 bases). The CDR3 totals 14 residues. Germline CDR1 reads SGHAT; CDR2 reads FQDESV (reference sequence). Trimming removed 5 bases from V and 6 bases from J, with 16 bases in between.

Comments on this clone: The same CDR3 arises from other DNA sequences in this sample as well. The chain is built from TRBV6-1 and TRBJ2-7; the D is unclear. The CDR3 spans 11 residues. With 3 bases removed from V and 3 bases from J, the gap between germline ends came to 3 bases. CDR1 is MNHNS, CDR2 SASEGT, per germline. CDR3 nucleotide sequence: TGTGCCAGCAGTGATCTCTACGAGCAGTACTTC. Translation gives CASSDLYEQYF.

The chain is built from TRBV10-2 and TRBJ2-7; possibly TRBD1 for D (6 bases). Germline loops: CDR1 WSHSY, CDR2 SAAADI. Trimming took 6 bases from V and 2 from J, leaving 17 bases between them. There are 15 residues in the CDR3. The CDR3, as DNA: TGCGCCAGCAGGGATTACCAGGACAGTACCTACGAGCAGTACTTC. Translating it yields CASRDYQDSTYEQYF.

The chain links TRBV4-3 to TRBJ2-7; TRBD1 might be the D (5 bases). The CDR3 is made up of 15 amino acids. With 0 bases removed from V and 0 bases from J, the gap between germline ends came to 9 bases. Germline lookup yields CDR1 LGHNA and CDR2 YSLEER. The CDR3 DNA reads TGCGCCAGCAGCCAAGAACCGGACACCTCCTACGAGCAGTACTTC. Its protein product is CASSQEPDTSYEQYF.

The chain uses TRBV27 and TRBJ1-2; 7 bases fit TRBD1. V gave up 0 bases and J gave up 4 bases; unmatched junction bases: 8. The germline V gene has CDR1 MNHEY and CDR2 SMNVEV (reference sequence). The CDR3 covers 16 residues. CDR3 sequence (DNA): TGTGCCAGCAGTTTATCCTCGGGCAGGGGGATCTATGGCTACACCTTC. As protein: CASSLSSGRGIYGYTF.

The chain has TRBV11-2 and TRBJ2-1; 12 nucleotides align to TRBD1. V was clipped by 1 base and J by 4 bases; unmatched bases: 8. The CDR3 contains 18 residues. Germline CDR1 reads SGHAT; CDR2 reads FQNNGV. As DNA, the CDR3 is TGTGCCAGCAGCTTAGCCGCCGGGACAGGGGGCGTATACAATGAGCAGTTCTTC. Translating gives CASSLAAGTGGVYNEQFF.

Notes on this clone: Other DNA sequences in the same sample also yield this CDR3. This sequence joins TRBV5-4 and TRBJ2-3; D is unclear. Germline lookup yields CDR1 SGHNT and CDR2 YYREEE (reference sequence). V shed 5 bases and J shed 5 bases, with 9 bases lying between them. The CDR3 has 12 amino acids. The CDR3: CASSPGGDTQYF. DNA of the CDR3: TGTGCCAGCAGTCCTGGCGGAGATACGCAGTATTTT.

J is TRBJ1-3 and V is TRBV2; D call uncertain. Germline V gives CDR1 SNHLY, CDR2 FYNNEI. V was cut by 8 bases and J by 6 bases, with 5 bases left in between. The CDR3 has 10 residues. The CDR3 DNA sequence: TGTGCCAGCGCCGCAAACACCATATATTTT. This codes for CASAANTIYF.

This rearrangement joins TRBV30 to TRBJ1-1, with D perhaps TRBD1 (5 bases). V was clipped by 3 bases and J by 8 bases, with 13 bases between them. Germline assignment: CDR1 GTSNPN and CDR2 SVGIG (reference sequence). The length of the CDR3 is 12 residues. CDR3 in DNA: TGTGCCTGGAGGACAGACTCTTACGAAGCTTTCTTT. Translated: CAWRTDSYEAFF.

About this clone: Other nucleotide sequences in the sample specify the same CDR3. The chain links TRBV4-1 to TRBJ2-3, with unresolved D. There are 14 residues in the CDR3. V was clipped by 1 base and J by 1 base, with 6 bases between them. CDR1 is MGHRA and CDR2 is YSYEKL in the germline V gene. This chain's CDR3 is CASSQVPGTDTQYF. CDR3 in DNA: TGCGCCAGCAGCCAAGTCCCGGGCACAGATACGCAGTATTTT.

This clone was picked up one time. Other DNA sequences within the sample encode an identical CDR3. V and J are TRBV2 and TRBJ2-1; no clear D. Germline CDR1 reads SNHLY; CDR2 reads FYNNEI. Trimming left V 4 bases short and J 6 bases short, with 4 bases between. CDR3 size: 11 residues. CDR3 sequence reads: CASSVGNEQFF. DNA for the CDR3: TGTGCCAGCAGTGTTGGCAATGAGCAGTTCTTC.